The clone carrying this TCR beta chain was recorded at least ten times. Its antigen is unidentified. Each CDR3 protein gets one entry after TCRdb re-called the 5' RACE reads with MiXCR. Of about 890,000 distinct CDR3 sequences in the sample, more than 9% were seen once. This specimen belongs to a study of identical twins. This CDR3 comprises 16 residues. The V and J ends lost 5 bases and 5 bases, in that order; junction bases with no gene match: 3. The study's findings and limits: In beta out-of-frame sequences, the excess sharing between twins was weaker. Insertion counts were lower in abundant cord blood beta clonotypes, a trend that memory repertoires did not show.

These records were also assigned to another study, of yellow fever vaccine responses in identical twins.

Sequenced sample: PBMCs. The receptor's source is a young woman in good health. This chain connects TRBV12-3 or TRBV12-4 to TRBJ2-1; TRBD2 aligns across 16 bases. The chain's CDR3 is CASSTGLAGGDNEQFF. CDR3 bases: TGTGCCAGCAGTACGGGACTAGCGGGAGGGGACAATGAGCAGTTCTTC.